Included here is one TCR beta chain sequence, with context. The antigen remains unidentified. The unexposed donors gave CD4+ T cells in about 2010-2019, prior to COVID-19. The cells were cultured for approximately 10 days before CD4+ T cells were isolated. The repertoire was sequenced with immunoSEQ multiplex PCR; TCRdb's copy has only in-frame clones and lacks some. The repertoire includes some 23,000 clones, 70% to 80% of them detected once, and around 12% sits in the top ten. These data are taken from a study of CD4 T cells in relation to SARS-CoV-2 and coronaviruses. Turning to the study itself: TCR beta CDR3s were sequenced after roughly 10-day antigen culture of PBMCs. Regarding the study as a whole: Each donor contributed either pre-pandemic or post-infection samples, not both.

This CDR3 has 14 residues. Germline CDR1 WNHNN, CDR2 SYGVQD (reference sequence). V dropped 6 bases and J dropped 7 bases, with 16 bases sitting between them. This rearrangement joins TRBV10-1 to TRBJ2-1; D ambiguous. The clonotype was recovered from a human donor in good health. The sequencing sample was made of CD4+ T cells from PBMCs, cultured in vitro. CDR3: CASSPVVGRNEQFF. The DNA of the CDR3 is TGCGCCAGCAGCCCTGTTGTTGGGCGGAATGAGCAGTTCTTC.